Shown below are 32 T cell receptor delta chains from a single sample sequenced in a study of gamma-delta T cells after stem cell transplantation. TCRdb re-called clones from the RT-PCR reads via CATT. Among approximately 6,200 delta-chain clones listed, approximately 1.8% were seen once. Sequenced sample: gamma-delta T cells. All receptors come from a human donor. It is not recorded whose cells these are; they may come from a transplant donor.

In regard to this clone: A far larger clone is one base from this, pointing to a likely read error. Other nucleotide sequences from this sample produce the same CDR3. CDR3 bases: TGTGCCTGCGACACGCTGGGGGTTAAGTACACCGATAAACTCATCTTT. Its translation: CACDTLGVKYTDKLIF. The chain has TRDV2 and TRDJ1, with 7 bases lining up with TRDD3. The length of the CDR3 is 16 residues. CDR1 and CDR2 from the germline V gene are GEAIGNYY and EKD.

The rearrangement uses TRDV2 and TRDJ1; TRDD3 matches 9 bases. The V gene's germline CDR1 is GEAIGNYY and CDR2 EKD. The CDR3 consists of 19 residues. Trimming at V came to 3 bases and at J to 0 bases, leaving 16 bases not matched to a gene. The CDR3 region is CACDLVQLTGGQYTDKLIF. The DNA for the CDR3 is TGTGCCTGTGACCTTGTACAACTTACTGGGGGACAATACACCGATAAACTCATCTTT.

As concerns this clone: A far larger clone is one base from this, pointing to a likely read error. Other DNA sequences within the sample encode an identical CDR3. This chain links TRDV2 with TRDJ2, with D hard to call. Germline CDR1 reads GEAIGNYY; CDR2 reads EKD. Trimming took 1 base from V and 0 from J, leaving 20 bases between them. This CDR3 comprises 19 residues. The CDR3 bases are TGTGCCTGTGACACTCTCCGAACGGGTGGCTCAGCTTTGACAGCACAACTCTTCTTT. Its protein is CACDTLRTGGSALTAQLFF.

This clone occurred many times. A read error is likely here: a far larger clone is one base away. V is TRDV2 and J is TRDJ1; no firm D call. V was shortened by 0 bases and J by 2 bases, with 18 bases between the two germline ends. The V gene's germline CDR1 is GEAIGNYY and CDR2 EKD. The CDR3 totals 17 residues. The CDR3 spells CACDTLGNVPATDKLIF. The CDR3 nucleotides read TGTGCCTGTGACACCCTAGGGAACGTACCGGCTACCGATAAACTCATCTTT.

This clone ranks as medium-sized. This rearrangement joins TRDV2 to TRDJ1; possible D gene TRDD3, 6 bases. CDR3 length: 16 amino acids. Trimming took off 3 bases at V and 0 bases at J, with 16 bases between the two ends. Germline values: CDR1 GEAIGNYY, CDR2 EKD. CDR3 DNA: TGTGCCTGTGACGTGATGGGGGGCACCTACACCGATAAACTCATCTTT. Its protein is CACDVMGGTYTDKLIF.

This clone came up a few times. The protein TCRdb gives is from a much larger clone and does not agree with this DNA's translation at residue 12, likely a read error; the protein shown here comes from the DNA. This rearrangement joins TRDV2 to TRDJ3; TRDD3 is a possible D gene (6 bases). The CDR3 totals 18 residues. Germline CDR1 and CDR2: GEAIGNYY and EKD. CDR3 nucleotide sequence: TGTGCCTGTGACACCGTCTTCCAAAGCTCCTGGGGCACCCGACAGATGTTTTTC. It yields the protein CACDTVFQSSWGTRQMFF.

A few counts support this clone. TCRdb has a much larger clone's protein, which differs at residue 11 from the translation of this DNA, likely because of a read error; what is shown is the protein translated from the DNA. The rearrangement uses TRDV2 and TRDJ1, with D possibly TRDD3 on 6 matching bases. Germline V gives CDR1 GEAIGNYY, CDR2 EKD. The CDR3 length is 17 residues. The V gene lost 4 bases and the J gene lost 2 bases, with 22 bases spanning the gap. CDR3: CACEGLGPMHRTDKLIF. The CDR3 DNA reads TGTGCCTGTGAGGGACTGGGTCCGATGCACAGGACCGATAAACTCATCTTT.

V usage is TRDV2 and J usage is TRDJ1; TRDD3 matches at 10 bases. Trimming took 3 bases from V and 3 from J; bases not matched to a gene: 15. The CDR3 runs 18 residues. Germline values: CDR1 GEAIGNYY, CDR2 EKD. The CDR3: CACDPLLTGDTRADKLIF. The CDR3 nucleotides read TGTGCCTGTGACCCTCTCTTGACGGGGGATACGCGGGCCGATAAACTCATCTTT.

Concerning this clone: A read error likely explains why the TCRdb protein, taken from a much larger clone, differs from this DNA's translation at residue 11; the protein shown is translated from the DNA. V and J are TRDV2 and TRDJ1; 11 bases are a match to TRDD3. Looked up from germline, CDR1 is GEAIGNYY and CDR2 is EKD. The CDR3 runs to 18 residues. V lost 0 bases, J lost 3 bases, and 11 bases stayed unmatched. The CDR3 DNA reads as TGTGCCTGTGACACCGTAGCCTGGGGGATACAGAAATCCGATAAACTCATCTTT. This gives the protein CACDTVAWGIQKSDKLIF.

This clone is classed as medium-sized (0.01 to 0.1%). The CDR3 loop is CACDTLGVKKRTDKLIF. CDR3 DNA sequence: TGTGCCTGTGACACCCTTGGGGTCAAAAAGCGCACCGATAAACTCATCTTT. V usage is TRDV2 and J usage is TRDJ1; a weak D match, TRDD3 (5 bases). Germline CDR1 reads GEAIGNYY; CDR2 reads EKD. The length of the CDR3 is 17 residues. V was pared by 0 bases and J by 1 base, with 17 bases between.

CDR3 sequence (DNA): TGTGCTCTTGGGGAACTATACCTCCTAGGGTGGACTGGGGGATACGACACCGATAAACTCATCTTT. Its translation is CALGELYLLGWTGGYDTDKLIF. This chain uses TRDV1 with TRDJ1, with TRDD3 matching over 13 bases. Trimming took 0 bases from V and 0 from J; bases not matched to a gene: 16. This CDR3 has 22 residues. In germline, CDR1 is TSWWSYY, CDR2 QGS.

Details on this clone: A far larger clone is off by one base, so a read error is likely. This sample includes further DNA sequences coding for the same CDR3. The chain links TRDV2 to TRDJ1, with 10 bases lining up with TRDD3. Germline-derived CDR1 and CDR2 are GEAIGNYY and EKD. Trimming at V came to 3 bases and at J to 0 bases, leaving 15 bases not matched to a gene. The CDR3 spans 19 residues. CDR3 nucleotides: TGTGCCTGTGACCCCGTTTCGGGGAGCACTGGGGGATACACCGATAAACTCATCTTT. Its translation is CACDPVSGSTGGYTDKLIF.

The chain links TRDV3 to TRDJ1, with D perhaps matching TRDD3 (5 bases). Trimming cost V 0 bases and J 0 bases, with 20 bases left between them. CDR1 is TVYSNPD and CDR2 is GDNSRS in the germline V gene (reference sequence). The CDR3 consists of 17 residues. The CDR3 bases are TGTGCCTTTAGGCTCCCTAACCCGCTGGGCGACACCGATAAACTCATCTTT. Residues: CAFRLPNPLGDTDKLIF.

This clone has more than one count but fewer than ten. The CDR3 spells CACDAVLGDTQHTDKLIF. The CDR3 coding sequence is TGTGCCTGTGACGCTGTACTGGGGGATACGCAACACACCGATAAACTCATCTTT. The rearrangement joins TRDV2 to TRDJ1; 13 nucleotides match TRDD3. Germline lookup yields CDR1 GEAIGNYY and CDR2 EKD. This CDR3 is 18 amino acids long. Germline trimming cut 3 bases from V and 0 bases from J; bases unmatched to any gene: 9.

There are a few counts of this clone. A much larger clone differs by one base, so this may be a read error. The V call is TRDV2, the J call TRDJ1; perhaps TRDD3 as D (6 bases). V lost 1 base and J 0 bases, leaving 8 bases between the germline ends. The CDR3 covers 14 residues. CDR1 GEAIGNYY and CDR2 EKD come from the germline V gene. In DNA, the CDR3 is TGTGCCTGTGACACGCTGGGGAACACCGATAAACTCATCTTT. Amino acids: CACDTLGNTDKLIF.

This clone was found a few times. The amino acid sequence in TCRdb belongs to a much larger clone and departs from this DNA's translation at residue 5, likely a sequencing read error; the sequence shown is translated from the DNA. The rearrangement links TRDV2 to TRDJ1, with D possibly being TRDD3 (6 bases). The CDR3 consists of 18 residues. Trimming took 3 bases from V and 0 from J, leaving 22 bases between them. Germline V gene lookup returns CDR1 GEAIGNYY and CDR2 EKD. The chain's CDR3 is CACDPVSTEGGHTDKLIF. The CDR3 nucleotides read TGTGCCTGTGACCCCGTTTCTACAGAAGGGGGACACACCGATAAACTCATCTTT.

This clone turned up a few times. V is TRDV2 and J is TRDJ1, with TRDD3 matching 10 bases. Germline CDR1 reads GEAIGNYY; CDR2 reads EKD. The CDR3 has 16 amino acids. V gave up 7 bases and J gave up 2 bases; unmatched junction bases: 12. The CDR3 bases are TGTGCCTGCAAACGACTGGGGGATCCACCGACCGATAAACTCATCTTT. Translation: CACKRLGDPPTDKLIF.

This clone was seen only a few times. CDR3 in amino acids: CACDTVLGDLKYDKLIF. CDR3 nucleotides: TGTGCCTGTGACACCGTACTGGGGGATCTGAAGTACGATAAACTCATCTTT. This chain uses TRDV2 with TRDJ1; 10 nucleotides align to TRDD3. CDR3 length equals 17 residues. V lost 0 bases and J lost 4; bases outside the gene matches: 10. CDR1 is GEAIGNYY, CDR2 EKD, per germline.

This clone has only a few counts. A far bigger clonotype differs at one base, so this is likely a read error. Additional DNA sequences in this sample encode the identical CDR3. The chain carries TRDV2 and TRDJ3; D unresolved. Germline CDR1 reads GEAIGNYY; CDR2 reads EKD. V lost 0 bases and J lost 4, with 12 bases in between. CDR3 length equals 17 residues. CDR3: CACDTASHPWDTRQMFF. As DNA, the CDR3 is TGTGCCTGTGACACCGCCTCTCACCCTTGGGACACCCGACAGATGTTTTTC.

The chain employs TRDV2 and TRDJ1; 9 bases are a match to TRDD3. The germline V gene encodes CDR1 GEAIGNYY and CDR2 EKD. CDR3 size: 20 residues. Losses at the gene ends were 4 bases for V and 0 bases for J; bases not matched to a gene: 20. The CDR3 sequence is CACDKVTVLGEHYHTDKLIF. The CDR3 bases are TGTGCCTGTGATAAAGTGACCGTACTGGGGGAACACTACCACACCGATAAACTCATCTTT.

The sample holds a few counts of this clone. This may stem from a read error, because a much larger clone lies one nucleotide away. This rearrangement joins TRDV2 to TRDJ1; 9 positions agree with TRDD3. With V trimmed by 9 bases and J by 2 bases, 15 bases remained unmatched. Germline CDR1 and CDR2: GEAIGNYY and EKD. The CDR3 length is 16 residues. CDR3 sequence reads: CARVHLLGEPTDKLIF. The CDR3 coding sequence is TGTGCCCGTGTCCATCTACTGGGGGAGCCTACCGATAAACTCATCTTT.

This clone was picked up a small number of times. A far larger clone is one nucleotide away, so this likely arose from a read error. Other DNA sequences in this specimen translate into the identical CDR3. The V gene is TRDV2, the J gene TRDJ1; 9 bases are shared with TRDD3. Germline V CDR1 and CDR2: GEAIGNYY, EKD. The CDR3 has 18 amino acids. V lost 3 bases to trimming and J lost 0 bases; unmatched junction nucleotides: 13. Here the CDR3 reads CACDAVLGEKGYTDKLIF. The CDR3 bases are TGTGCCTGTGACGCTGTACTGGGGGAGAAAGGATACACCGATAAACTCATCTTT.

Regarding this clone: TCRdb assigns this DNA the protein of a much larger clone, which departs from its translation at residue 10; this likely reflects a read error, and the protein shown comes from translating the DNA. CDR3 sequence reads: CACDTLLGEYKLIF. CDR3 nucleotides: TGTGCCTGTGACACATTACTGGGGGAATATAAACTCATCTTT. The chain has TRDV2 and TRDJ1; 9 bases map to TRDD3. The CDR3 is 14 amino acids. CDR1 GEAIGNYY and CDR2 EKD come from the germline V gene. V lost 1 base and J lost 6; bases outside the gene matches: 5.

By share, this clone ranks as medium-sized. This chain joins TRDV2 and TRDJ1; 11 bases map to TRDD3. Germline loops: CDR1 GEAIGNYY, CDR2 EKD. This CDR3 spans 18 amino acids. V gave up 1 base and J gave up 0 bases; unmatched junction bases: 9. CDR3 protein: CACDTLGDTHKYTDKLIF. In DNA, the CDR3 is TGTGCCTGTGACACTCTGGGGGATACTCACAAGTACACCGATAAACTCATCTTT.

As for this clone: The amino acid sequence in TCRdb belongs to a much larger clone and departs from this DNA's translation at residue 12, likely a sequencing read error; the sequence shown is translated from the DNA. The chain joins TRDV2 to TRDJ3, with D perhaps matching TRDD3 (6 bases). CDR1 GEAIGNYY and CDR2 EKD come from the germline V gene. The CDR3 contains 18 residues. CDR3: CACDTAGDSSWGTRQMFF. The CDR3 DNA reads as TGTGCCTGTGACACCGCCGGGGACAGCTCCTGGGGCACCCGACAGATGTTTTTC.

In its sample, this clone was seen many times. This chain links TRDV2 with TRDJ1; 7 positions match TRDD3. CDR3 length: 19 residues. CDR1 and CDR2 (germline): GEAIGNYY, EKD. V gave up 0 bases and J gave up 0 bases; unmatched junction bases: 15. The chain's CDR3 is CACDTVGGIKPLYTDKLIF. In nucleotides, the CDR3 is TGTGCCTGTGACACCGTCGGGGGGATCAAGCCCCTTTACACCGATAAACTCATCTTT.

This clone was picked up a small number of times. Only one base separates this from a far larger clonotype, so it likely reflects a read error. At the DNA level, this CDR3 is encoded by other sequences in the same sample as well. The genes are TRDV2 and TRDJ1; 9 bases map to TRDD3. The V and J ends lost 3 bases and 4 bases, in that order; junction bases with no gene match: 14. Per the germline V gene, CDR1 is GEAIGNYY and CDR2 is EKD. The CDR3 runs 17 residues. CDR3 in amino acids: CACDQVLGDLKYDKLIF. CDR3 DNA sequence: TGTGCCTGTGACCAAGTACTGGGGGACCTGAAGTACGATAAACTCATCTTT.

This clone has only a few counts. A far larger clone is one nucleotide away, so this likely arose from a read error. Other DNA sequences in the sample encode the same CDR3. V usage is TRDV2 and J usage is TRDJ1; maybe TRDD3 (6 bases). Germline assignment: CDR1 GEAIGNYY and CDR2 EKD. The length of the CDR3 is 16 residues. As DNA, the CDR3 is TGTGCCTGTGACCCCCTGGCTGGGGAGGGGTCCGATAAACTCATCTTC. Its protein is CACDPLAGEGSDKLIF.

This clone is large (0.1 to 1%) by share. Other nucleotide sequences in the sample specify the same CDR3. V is TRDV2 and J is TRDJ1; weak D call: TRDD3 (5 bases). This CDR3 has 16 amino acids. V lost 0 bases and J lost 0, with 13 bases in between. Germline CDR1 and CDR2: GEAIGNYY and EKD. The CDR3 protein is CACDTVGPRYTDKLIF. The DNA for the CDR3 is TGTGCCTGTGACACCGTGGGGCCTAGGTACACCGATAAACTCATCTTT.

A few counts support this clone. The protein that TCRdb holds for this DNA derives from a much larger clone and differs from the translated DNA at residue 6, which likely indicates a read error; the protein shown here is translated from the DNA. The chain employs TRDV2 and TRDJ1; D not resolved. The germline V and J ends were trimmed by 3 bases and 0 bases, with 16 bases remaining between them. CDR3 length: 16 amino acids. Germline CDR1 and CDR2: GEAIGNYY and EKD. CDR3 sequence (DNA): TGTGCCTGTGACCTCGCACCCGGCTCGAACACCGATAAACTCATCTTT. Translating it yields CACDLAPGSNTDKLIF.

Remarks on this clone: For this DNA, TCRdb reports the protein of a much larger clone, which diverges at residue 4, most likely from a read error; the protein presented here is translated directly from the DNA. The V call is TRDV2, the J call TRDJ1, with D maybe TRDD3 (6 bases). The germline gives CDR1 GEAIGNYY, CDR2 EKD. This CDR3 is 14 amino acids long. V shed 5 bases and J shed 1 base, with 13 bases lying between them. The CDR3 DNA reads as TGTGCCTGTGGCATCTGGGGAGCCACCGATAAACTCATCTTT. Residues: CACGIWGATDKLIF.

The chain joins TRDV2 to TRDJ1, with D unclear. Germline CDR1 reads GEAIGNYY; CDR2 reads EKD. Deletions cut 0 bases from V and 0 bases from J, with 13 bases between. The CDR3 is 16 amino acids. CDR3 region: CACDTVAGSNTDKLIF. The CDR3 coding sequence is TGTGCCTGTGACACCGTAGCCGGCTCGAACACCGATAAACTCATCTTT.